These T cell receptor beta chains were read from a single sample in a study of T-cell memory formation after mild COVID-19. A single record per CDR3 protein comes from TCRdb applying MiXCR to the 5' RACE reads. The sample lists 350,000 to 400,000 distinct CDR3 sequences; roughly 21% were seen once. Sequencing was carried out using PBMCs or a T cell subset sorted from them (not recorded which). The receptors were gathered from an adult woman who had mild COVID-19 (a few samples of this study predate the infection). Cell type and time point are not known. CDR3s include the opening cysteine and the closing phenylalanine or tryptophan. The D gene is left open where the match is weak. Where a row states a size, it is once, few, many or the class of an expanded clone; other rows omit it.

CDR3: CASSETGVGGYTF; DNA: TGTGCCAGCAGTGAGACAGGGGTTGGTGGCTACACCTTC; J: TRBJ1-2; D: TRBD1; size: .; V: TRBV2
CDR3: CAISESDSRTDTQYF; DNA: TGTGCCATCAGTGAGTCGGACAGTCGGACAGATACGCAGTATTTT; J: TRBJ2-3; D: .; size: .; V: TRBV10-3
CDR3: CASSRDIYYEQYF; DNA: TGCGCCAGCAGTCGCGACATTTACTACGAGCAGTACTTC; J: TRBJ2-7; D: .; size: few; V: TRBV4-3
CDR3: CASSPPDRGYNEQFF; DNA: TGTGCCAGCAGCCCTCCGGACAGGGGCTACAATGAGCAGTTCTTC; J: TRBJ2-1; D: TRBD1; size: few; V: TRBV7-2
CDR3: CASSFRTPGNTGELFF; DNA: TGTGCCAGCAGTTTCCGGACCCCGGGGAACACCGGGGAGCTGTTTTTT; J: TRBJ2-2; D: .; size: once; V: TRBV6-2/TRBV6-3
CDR3: CASSHPPLASGDNEQFF; DNA: TGTGCCAGCAGCCACCCCCCACTAGCGTCGGGCGACAATGAGCAGTTCTTC; J: TRBJ2-1; D: TRBD2; size: few; V: TRBV3-1
CDR3: CASRPGQASTDTQYF; DNA: TGTGCCAGCAGACCGGGACAGGCGAGCACAGATACGCAGTATTTT; J: TRBJ2-3; D: TRBD1; size: few; V: TRBV12-3/TRBV12-4
CDR3: CSARLAGGPGEQFF; DNA: TGCAGTGCCAGACTAGCGGGAGGGCCCGGTGAGCAGTTCTTC; J: TRBJ2-1; D: TRBD2; size: few; V: TRBV20-1
CDR3: CSAAWGHFSGNTIYF; DNA: TGCAGTGCCGCCTGGGGACATTTTTCTGGAAACACCATATATTTT; J: TRBJ1-3; D: .; size: few; V: TRBV20-1
CDR3: CASRDFYGYTF; DNA: TGTGCCAGCAGGGACTTTTATGGCTACACCTTC; J: TRBJ1-2; D: .; size: .; V: TRBV12-3/TRBV12-4
CDR3: CASSLAGARNEQFF; DNA: TGTGCCAGCAGCTTAGCAGGGGCTAGGAATGAGCAGTTCTTC; J: TRBJ2-1; D: .; size: .; V: TRBV7-2
CDR3: CASSFLSAGGTDTQYF; DNA: TGTGCCAGCAGCTTCCTGTCCGCGGGGGGGACAGATACGCAGTATTTT; J: TRBJ2-3; D: TRBD2; size: few; V: TRBV5-4
CDR3: CSAYTAGGSLAEQYF; DNA: TGCAGTGCATACACAGCGGGAGGATCCCTCGCCGAGCAGTACTTC; J: TRBJ2-7; D: TRBD2; size: few; V: TRBV20-1
CDR3: CATSRDQYGYTF; DNA: TGTGCCACCAGCAGAGATCAGTACGGCTACACCTTC; J: TRBJ1-2; D: .; size: .; V: TRBV15
CDR3: CASSSPYTEAFF; DNA: TGTGCCAGCAGTTCCCCATACACTGAAGCTTTCTTT; J: TRBJ1-1; D: .; size: .; V: TRBV27
CDR3: CASSWTGLLKETQYF; DNA: TGCGCCAGCAGCTGGACAGGTCTTTTAAAAGAGACCCAGTACTTC; J: TRBJ2-5; D: TRBD1; size: .; V: TRBV5-1
CDR3: CASLVPGARGTQYF; DNA: TGTGCCAGCTTGGTCCCAGGAGCCCGTGGGACCCAGTACTTC; J: TRBJ2-5; D: .; size: few; V: TRBV6-2/TRBV6-3
CDR3: CSAREGNSGNTIYF; DNA: TGCAGTGCTAGAGAGGGGAACTCTGGAAACACCATATATTTT; J: TRBJ1-3; D: .; size: .; V: TRBV20-1
CDR3: CATSRVNSPLHF; DNA: TGTGCCACCAGCAGAGTAAATTCACCCCTCCACTTT; J: TRBJ1-6; D: .; size: few; V: TRBV15
CDR3: CSASAELPNYEQYF; DNA: TGCAGTGCTAGTGCGGAACTACCAAACTACGAGCAGTACTTC; J: TRBJ2-7; D: .; size: .; V: TRBV20-1
CDR3: CASSSGTGETTNEKLFF; DNA: TGTGCCAGCAGCTCCGGGACAGGAGAAACAACTAATGAAAAACTGTTTTTT; J: TRBJ1-4; D: TRBD1; size: .; V: TRBV7-2
CDR3: CASSLAGAFSYNEQFF; DNA: TGTGCCAGCAGCCTAGCAGGGGCATTCTCCTACAATGAGCAGTTCTTC; J: TRBJ2-1; D: .; size: few; V: TRBV3-1
CDR3: CASSPTGTGGYEQFF; DNA: TGTGCCAGCAGTCCTACCGGGACAGGGGGCTATGAGCAGTTCTTC; J: TRBJ2-1; D: TRBD1; size: .; V: TRBV12-3/TRBV12-4
CDR3: CASSVSGGADTQYF; DNA: TGTGCCAGCAGCGTTAGCGGGGGCGCAGATACGCAGTATTTT; J: TRBJ2-3; D: TRBD2; size: few; V: TRBV9
CDR3: CASSLRGGKPQHF; DNA: TGTGCCAGCAGTTTACGGGGGGGGAAGCCCCAGCATTTT; J: TRBJ1-5; D: .; size: .; V: TRBV12-3/TRBV12-4
CDR3: CASRVTGKGPKANTEAFF; DNA: TGCGCCAGCAGGGTGACAGGGAAAGGCCCTAAGGCGAACACTGAAGCTTTCTTT; J: TRBJ1-1; D: TRBD1; size: .; V: TRBV5-1
CDR3: CASSLLAGVNYGYTF; DNA: TGTGCCAGCAGCTTACTGGCAGGGGTTAACTATGGCTACACCTTC; J: TRBJ1-2; D: .; size: .; V: TRBV7-2
CDR3: CASSPQRLAGEHEQYF; DNA: TGTGCCAGCAGCCCGCAGAGACTAGCGGGAGAACACGAGCAGTACTTC; J: TRBJ2-7; D: TRBD2; size: .; V: TRBV7-2
CDR3: CASSGRRTASITDTQYF; DNA: TGTGCCAGCAGCGGAAGGAGGACAGCCTCTATCACAGATACGCAGTATTTT; J: TRBJ2-3; D: .; size: many; V: TRBV9
CDR3: CASSFGTGGFYGYTF; DNA: TGTGCCAGCAGCTTTGGCACAGGGGGCTTCTATGGCTACACCTTC; J: TRBJ1-2; D: TRBD1; size: .; V: TRBV7-9
CDR3: CASSLALSLRDVMGNEQFF; DNA: TGTGCCAGCAGCTTAGCCCTCAGTTTAAGGGATGTCATGGGAAATGAGCAGTTCTTC; J: TRBJ2-1; D: .; size: .; V: TRBV7-2
CDR3: CASSSSGGASTDTQYF; DNA: TGTGCCAGCAGCTCTTCCGGGGGGGCCAGCACAGATACGCAGTATTTT; J: TRBJ2-3; D: TRBD2; size: .; V: TRBV9
CDR3: CASSLPEARGSYEQYF; DNA: TGTGCCAGCAGCCTCCCAGAAGCCCGCGGCTCCTACGAGCAGTACTTC; J: TRBJ2-7; D: .; size: .; V: TRBV7-9
CDR3: CASSVGNTGAQEKLFF; DNA: TGTGCCAGCAGCGTGGGAAACACAGGGGCGCAGGAAAAACTGTTTTTT; J: TRBJ1-4; D: TRBD1; size: .; V: TRBV9
CDR3: CASSVNQGWSGNTIYF; DNA: TGTGCCAGCAGCGTGAATCAGGGTTGGTCTGGAAACACCATATATTTT; J: TRBJ1-3; D: .; size: .; V: TRBV9
CDR3: CATSRVRSDTQYF; DNA: TGTGCCACCAGCAGAGTCCGATCAGATACGCAGTATTTT; J: TRBJ2-3; D: .; size: .; V: TRBV15
CDR3: CASSLTGSGSPLHF; DNA: TGTGCCAGCAGTCTGACAGGCTCGGGTTCACCCCTCCACTTT; J: TRBJ1-6; D: .; size: .; V: TRBV12-3/TRBV12-4
CDR3: CATSRRTINEQFF; DNA: TGTGCCACCAGTCGCAGGACGATCAATGAGCAGTTCTTC; J: TRBJ2-1; D: .; size: few; V: TRBV24-1
CDR3: CASSLSDNHYEQYF; DNA: TGTGCCAGCAGCTTAAGTGATAACCACTACGAGCAGTACTTC; J: TRBJ2-7; D: .; size: few; V: TRBV7-8
CDR3: CSVVEGAQETQYF; DNA: TGCAGCGTTGTAGAGGGGGCACAAGAGACCCAGTACTTC; J: TRBJ2-5; D: TRBD1; size: .; V: TRBV29-1
CDR3: CASSPPDMNYGYTF; DNA: TGTGCCAGCAGTCCCCCCGACATGAACTATGGCTACACCTTC; J: TRBJ1-2; D: .; size: .; V: TRBV12-3/TRBV12-4
CDR3: CASSLLQAEETQYF; DNA: TGTGCCAGCAGCTTACTACAGGCGGAAGAGACCCAGTACTTC; J: TRBJ2-5; D: .; size: few; V: TRBV7-9
CDR3: CASSQLGLAGWGEQFF; DNA: TGTGCCAGCAGCCAGTTGGGGCTAGCGGGGTGGGGTGAGCAGTTCTTC; J: TRBJ2-1; D: TRBD2; size: .; V: TRBV3-1
CDR3: CSVSTTGANTEAFF; DNA: TGCAGCGTTTCAACGACAGGGGCGAACACTGAAGCTTTCTTT; J: TRBJ1-1; D: TRBD1; size: .; V: TRBV29-1
CDR3: CASSLETGLDTDTQYF; DNA: TGCGCCAGCAGCTTGGAGACAGGACTGGACACAGATACGCAGTATTTT; J: TRBJ2-3; D: .; size: .; V: TRBV5-1
CDR3: CASSSAGTGSYNEQFF; DNA: TGTGCCAGCAGCTCCGCAGGGACAGGGAGCTACAATGAGCAGTTCTTC; J: TRBJ2-1; D: TRBD1; size: .; V: TRBV7-9
CDR3: CASSLVGGRRTDTQYF; DNA: TGTGCCAGCAGCTTAGTGGGAGGGAGGCGCACAGATACGCAGTATTTT; J: TRBJ2-3; D: TRBD2; size: .; V: TRBV7-9
CDR3: CAIRPGQGRSVSYNEQFF; DNA: TGTGCCATCAGACCCGGACAGGGCCGGTCTGTGTCCTACAATGAGCAGTTCTTC; J: TRBJ2-1; D: TRBD1; size: .; V: TRBV10-3
CDR3: CASSLASVGAYEQYF; DNA: TGTGCCAGCAGCTTAGCGTCGGTGGGGGCCTACGAGCAGTACTTC; J: TRBJ2-7; D: .; size: .; V: TRBV7-6
CDR3: CSARRYSDYEQYF; DNA: TGCAGTGCTCGCAGATACTCCGACTACGAGCAGTACTTC; J: TRBJ2-7; D: .; size: .; V: TRBV20-1
CDR3: CASSPRLLALGGNEQFF; DNA: TGTGCCAGCAGCCCCCGACTCCTAGCCCTCGGTGGCAATGAGCAGTTCTTC; J: TRBJ2-1; D: .; size: few; V: TRBV7-9
CDR3: CASSLTGANTGELFF; DNA: TGTGCCAGCAGCTTGACAGGGGCGAACACCGGGGAGCTGTTTTTT; J: TRBJ2-2; D: TRBD1; size: many; V: TRBV7-2
CDR3: CASSLDRGLLGTEAFF; DNA: TGCGCCAGCAGCTTGGACAGGGGGCTCTTGGGCACTGAAGCTTTCTTT; J: TRBJ1-1; D: TRBD1; size: few; V: TRBV5-1
CDR3: CATSDFRSPEAFF; DNA: TGTGCCACCAGTGATTTTCGGAGTCCCGAAGCTTTCTTT; J: TRBJ1-1; D: .; size: few; V: TRBV24-1
CDR3: CAISDGFTDTQYF; DNA: TGTGCCATCAGTGATGGGTTCACAGATACGCAGTATTTT; J: TRBJ2-3; D: .; size: few; V: TRBV10-3
CDR3: CASSPGQGWGIGTDTQYF; DNA: TGCGCCAGCAGCCCGGGACAGGGGTGGGGTATCGGCACAGATACGCAGTATTTT; J: TRBJ2-3; D: TRBD1; size: few; V: TRBV4-1
CDR3: CASSQYSLDANTGELFF; DNA: TGCGCCAGCAGCCAATACAGCCTAGACGCGAACACCGGGGAGCTGTTTTTT; J: TRBJ2-2; D: .; size: .; V: TRBV4-1
CDR3: CASSIGWTSGSDEQYF; DNA: TGCGCCAGCAGCATAGGCTGGACTAGCGGGAGTGACGAGCAGTACTTT; J: TRBJ2-7; D: TRBD2; size: .; V: TRBV5-1
CDR3: CSVEGDRMNTGELFF; DNA: TGCAGCGTTGAGGGGGACAGAATGAACACCGGGGAGCTGTTTTTT; J: TRBJ2-2; D: TRBD1; size: .; V: TRBV29-1
CDR3: CSARAPRDQETQYF; DNA: TGCAGTGCTAGAGCCCCCCGGGACCAAGAGACCCAGTACTTC; J: TRBJ2-5; D: .; size: .; V: TRBV20-1